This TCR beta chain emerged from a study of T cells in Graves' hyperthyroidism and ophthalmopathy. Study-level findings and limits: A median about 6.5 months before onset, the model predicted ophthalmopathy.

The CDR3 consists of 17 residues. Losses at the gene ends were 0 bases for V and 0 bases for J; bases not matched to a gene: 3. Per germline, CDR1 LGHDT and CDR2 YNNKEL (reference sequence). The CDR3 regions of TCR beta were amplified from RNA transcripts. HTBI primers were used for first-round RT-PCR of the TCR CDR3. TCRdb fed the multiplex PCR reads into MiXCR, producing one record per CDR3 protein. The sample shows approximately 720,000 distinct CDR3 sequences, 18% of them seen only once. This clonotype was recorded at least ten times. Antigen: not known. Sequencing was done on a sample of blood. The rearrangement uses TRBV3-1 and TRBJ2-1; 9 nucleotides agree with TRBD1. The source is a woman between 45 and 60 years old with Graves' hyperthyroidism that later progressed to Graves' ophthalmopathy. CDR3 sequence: CASSQEGTGSSYNEQFF. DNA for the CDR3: TGTGCCAGCAGCCAAGAGGGGACAGGGTCCTCCTACAATGAGCAGTTCTTC.